Listed here are 21 T cell receptor beta chains from one sample, sequenced in a study of response to subunit inactivated influenza vaccine. MiXCR, run by TCRdb on the RT-PCR reads, gives a single entry per CDR3 protein. The sample holds a few hundred thousand distinct CDR3 sequences, 9.5% to 12% seen once. Sample: PBMCs from blood, taken roughly 48 days after vaccination. The receptors were gathered from a man between 45 and 60 years old who received an inactivated influenza vaccine.

This clonotype occurred many times. V usage is TRBV7-2 and J usage is TRBJ2-1, with 9 bases that match TRBD2. Germline V gene data show CDR1 as SGHTA and CDR2 as FQGNSA. Unmatched junction bases numbered 9, after V lost 2 bases and J lost 4 bases. The CDR3 has 17 residues. CDR3 residues: CASSLTAGGRAYNEQFF. DNA for the CDR3: TGTGCCAGCAGCTTAACGGCGGGGGGGCGGGCTTACAATGAGCAGTTCTTC. Supplemented by reference TRBV7-2 and TRBJ2-1, the full variable domain reads GAGVSQSPSNKVTEKGKDVELRCDPISGHTALYWYRQSLGQGLEFLIYFQGNSAPDKSGLPSDRFSAERTGGSVSTLTIQRTQQEDSAVYLCASSLTAGGRAYNEQFFGPGTRLTVL.

The chain employs TRBV10-3 and TRBJ1-6, with TRBD1 matching 8 bases. With 3 bases clipped from V and 9 bases from J, the junction kept 10 bases outside the gene matches. This CDR3 is 16 amino acids long. From germline, CDR1 is ENHRY and CDR2 SYGVKD. CDR3 amino acids: CAISEERQGSGSPLHF. The CDR3 DNA reads TGTGCCATCAGTGAAGAAAGACAGGGGAGTGGTTCACCCCTCCACTTT.

This clonotype was counted between two and nine times. The rearrangement uses TRBV7-2 and TRBJ1-1, with D maybe TRBD1 (5 bases). V was pared by 2 bases and J by 5 bases, with 21 bases between. Germline-derived CDR1 and CDR2 are SGHTA and FQGNSA. There are 17 residues in the CDR3. This CDR3 is CASSLTFAVRSGTEAFF. DNA for the CDR3: TGTGCCAGCAGCTTAACTTTCGCAGTCAGGTCAGGGACTGAAGCTTTCTTT. The whole variable domain, remainder taken from reference TRBV7-2 and TRBJ1-1, is GAGVSQSPSNKVTEKGKDVELRCDPISGHTALYWYRQSLGQGLEFLIYFQGNSAPDKSGLPSDRFSAERTGGSVSTLTIQRTQQEDSAVYLCASSLTFAVRSGTEAFFGQGTRLTVV.

This rearrangement joins TRBV7-6 to TRBJ2-3; D is uncertain. The V gene lost 2 bases and the J gene lost 1 base, with 10 bases spanning the gap. The CDR3 covers 15 residues. CDR1 SGHVS and CDR2 FNYEAQ come from the germline V gene. As DNA, the CDR3 is TGTGCCAGCAGCTTAATGCTCATCGGCACAGATACGCAGTATTTT. Its translation: CASSLMLIGTDTQYF.

The chain combines TRBV10-3 with TRBJ2-7, with a tentative D call TRBD1 (5 bases). The CDR3 totals 13 residues. Germline values: CDR1 ENHRY, CDR2 SYGVKD. Trimming stripped 7 bases from V and 7 bases from J, with 17 bases between. CDR3 coding DNA: TGTGCCATCACCCCGGCGTTAAGACAGGAGCAGTACTTC. It codes for CAITPALRQEQYF.

The chain joins TRBV20-1 to TRBJ2-3, with 10 positions matching TRBD2. The V and J ends lost 1 base and 2 bases, in that order; junction bases with no gene match: 6. Germline values: CDR1 DFQATT, CDR2 SNEGSKA (reference sequence). CDR3 length: 16 residues. The CDR3, as DNA: TGCAGTGCTAGAGCGCTAGCGGGAGTTCACACAGATACGCAGTATTTT. Protein sequence: CSARALAGVHTDTQYF.

A few counts support this clonotype. The chain joins TRBV29-1 to TRBJ2-5; either TRBD1 or TRBD2 may fit D (5 bases each). V shed 6 bases and J shed 4 bases, with 12 bases lying between them. The germline V gene encodes CDR1 SQVTM and CDR2 ANQGSEA. CDR3 size: 12 residues. CDR3 residues: CSVPRGPETQYF. Here the CDR3 DNA reads TGCAGCGTGCCTCGGGGCCCAGAGACCCAGTACTTC.

The chain links TRBV20-1 to TRBJ2-1, with TRBD2 matching 7 bases. The ends lost 3 bases at V and 9 bases at J; junction bases unmatched: 8. The germline CDR1 and CDR2 sequences are DFQATT and SNEGSKA (reference sequence). This CDR3 contains 13 residues. The CDR3 nucleotides read TGCAGTGCTAGCCCGCTAGCGGCCTTTGAGCAGTTCTTC. This encodes CSASPLAAFEQFF.

The rearrangement links TRBV28 to TRBJ1-1; 9 nucleotides match TRBD1. Trimming cost V 6 bases and J 11 bases; bases outside gene matches: 7. CDR1 MDHEN and CDR2 SYDVKM come from the germline V gene. The CDR3 is made up of 12 amino acids. The CDR3 DNA sequence: TGTGCCAGCAGGAGCGGGACAGGGCGTGCTTTCTTT. Residues: CASRSGTGRAFF.

This clonotype has only a few counts. This chain joins TRBV7-3 and TRBJ2-3, with D unresolved. The CDR3 consists of 13 residues. Germline assignment: CDR1 SGHTA and CDR2 FQGTGA. Trimming took off 4 bases at V and 0 bases at J, with 5 bases between the two ends. The CDR3: CASSSISTDTQYF. The CDR3 region has the DNA TGTGCCAGCAGCTCAATCAGCACAGATACGCAGTATTTT.

The chain links TRBV18 to TRBJ2-6, with D unresolved. The CDR3 totals 15 residues. The V end lost 3 bases, the J end lost 0 bases, and 6 bases lay between the germline ends. Germline V CDR1 and CDR2: KGHSH, LQKENI. CDR3 in amino acids: CASSPLTSGANVLTF. CDR3 bases: TGTGCCAGCTCACCTTTGACCTCTGGGGCCAACGTCCTGACTTTC.

This clonotype was detected many times. This chain joins TRBV10-3 and TRBJ1-1; the match to TRBD1 covers 7 bases. The J segment lost 11 bases and the V segment lost 3 bases, leaving 9 bases of the junction unmatched. The germline V gene encodes CDR1 ENHRY and CDR2 SYGVKD. This CDR3 region has 13 residues. In DNA form, the CDR3 reads TGTGCCATCAGTGAACAGACCACAGGGGACGCTTTCTTT. As protein: CAISEQTTGDAFF.

The V gene is TRBV6-1, the J gene TRBJ1-1; 7 bases fit TRBD1. The CDR3 runs to 14 residues. V was pared by 6 bases and J by 5 bases, with 9 bases of the junction left unmatched. Germline-derived CDR1 and CDR2 are MNHNS and SASEGT. CDR3 region: CASSQSGGRTEAFF. DNA of the CDR3: TGTGCCAGCAGCCAATCAGGGGGACGGACTGAAGCTTTCTTT.

This clonotype was seen a handful of times. The rearrangement uses TRBV10-3 and TRBJ1-2; 7 bases are a match to TRBD1. The CDR3 extends over 16 amino acids. The germline gives CDR1 ENHRY, CDR2 SYGVKD. The V and J ends lost 4 bases and 5 bases, in that order; junction bases with no gene match: 13. The CDR3 loop is CAISVEGADLLYGYTF. The CDR3 region has the DNA TGTGCCATCAGTGTAGAGGGGGCGGACCTTCTTTATGGCTACACCTTC.

This clonotype was seen only a few times. The V call is TRBV3-1, the J call TRBJ2-7; TRBD2 agrees at 9 bases. The germline V gene has CDR1 LGHDT and CDR2 YNNKEL (reference sequence). The trim removed 0 bases at V and 5 bases at J, leaving 5 bases unmatched. This CDR3 spans 15 amino acids. In DNA form, the CDR3 reads TGTGCCAGCAGCCAAGAAACGGGACTAGCCCACGAGCAGTACTTC. Amino acid sequence: CASSQETGLAHEQYF.

The chain carries TRBV9 and TRBJ2-3; the match to TRBD1 covers 7 bases. Looked up from germline, CDR1 is SGDLS and CDR2 is YYNGEE. This CDR3 has 16 residues. V lost 3 bases, J lost 0 bases, and 7 bases stayed unmatched. The CDR3 loop is CASSEQGLTSTDTQYF. The DNA for the CDR3 is TGTGCCAGCAGCGAACAGGGGTTAACTAGCACAGATACGCAGTATTTT.

The chain recombines TRBV12-3 or TRBV12-4 with TRBJ2-1; D is possibly TRBD1 or TRBD2 (5 bases each). Deletions cut 6 bases from V and 7 bases from J, with 19 bases between. The CDR3 is 15 amino acids. CDR3 sequence (DNA): TGTGCCAGCAGCCGCCGGCTAACCTGGGGGAATGAGCAGTTCTTC. Translated, it gives CASSRRLTWGNEQFF.

This clonotype was detected many times. The chain uses TRBV5-1 and TRBJ1-1, with D hard to call. Germline V gene sequence: CDR1 SGHRS, CDR2 YFSETQ. The CDR3 is 14 amino acids. The germline V and J ends were trimmed by 0 bases and 1 base, with 7 bases remaining between them. The CDR3 nucleotides are TGCGCCAGCAGCTTGGACGTTACGAACACTGAAGCTTTCTTT. Translated: CASSLDVTNTEAFF.

This clonotype was detected many times. CDR3 nucleotide sequence: TGTGCCAGCAGCCAAGGGCCGGGGGCCTACAATGAGCAGTTCTTC. It encodes CASSQGPGAYNEQFF. The rearrangement joins TRBV14 to TRBJ2-1; tentative D call: TRBD2 (6 bases). Germline V CDR1 and CDR2: SGHDN, FVKESK. V shed 1 base and J shed 2 bases, with 9 bases lying between them. The CDR3 has 15 amino acids. Filled out from reference TRBV14 and TRBJ2-1, the complete variable domain reads EAGVTQFPSHSVIEKGQTVTLRCDPISGHDNLYWYRRVMGKEIKFLLHFVKESKQDESGMPNNRFLAERTGGTYSTLKVQPAELEDSGVYFCASSQGPGAYNEQFFGPGTRLTVL.

This clonotype was observed at least ten times. The V gene is TRBV12-3 or TRBV12-4, the J gene TRBJ1-6; TRBD1 matches 7 bases. J lost 9 bases, V lost 10 bases, and 12 bases had no gene match. CDR3 length: 14 residues. The CDR3 protein is CATLKTGSGSPLHF. In DNA form, the CDR3 reads TGTGCCACCTTAAAGACAGGGTCGGGTTCACCCCTCCACTTT.

This clonotype came up a few times. The CDR3: CASSWTTNYGYTF. The CDR3 DNA follows: TGTGCCAGCAGCTGGACAACCAACTATGGCTACACCTTC. The chain has TRBV12-3 or TRBV12-4 and TRBJ1-2, with a possible D match to TRBD1 (5 bases). Trimming left V 6 bases short and J 2 bases short, with 10 bases between. The CDR3 consists of 13 residues.